The 12 T cell receptor beta chains given below trace back to one sample, sequenced in a study of tumor-infiltrating lymphocytes in oesophageal squamous cell carcinoma. TCRdb re-derived calls from the PCR reads in MiXCR, one entry per CDR3 protein. The sample records approximately 15,000 distinct CDR3 sequences, 50% being singletons. The specimen was esophageal tumor tissue. The receptor source for this set is a male donor with esophageal squamous cell carcinoma.

The table lists this clonotype with a count of one. The chain links TRBV6-2 or TRBV6-3 to TRBJ2-1; D is unclear. Trimming removed 7 bases from V and 0 bases from J, with 13 bases in between. Germline CDR1 MNHEY, CDR2 SVGEGT. CDR3 length equals 15 residues. CDR3 nucleotide sequence: TGTGCCAGCAAAGCGTCTTGGGGCTCCTACAATGAGCAGTTCTTC. Translated: CASKASWGSYNEQFF.

The genes are TRBV6-5 and TRBJ2-1; 9 bases match TRBD1. This CDR3 has 14 residues. The J segment lost 6 bases and the V segment lost 0 bases, leaving 0 bases of the junction unmatched. The germline CDR1 and CDR2 sequences are MNHEY and SVGAGI. CDR3 DNA: TGTGCCAGCAGTTACTCGGACAGGGGCAATGAGCAGTTCTTC. It encodes CASSYSDRGNEQFF.

As DNA, the CDR3 is TGTGCCAGCAGTTACGGGGACTTAGGGCCGTTCTTC. Its translation: CASSYGDLGPFF. This rearrangement joins TRBV6-6 to TRBJ2-1; a weak D match, TRBD2 (6 bases). This CDR3 spans 12 amino acids. Trimming removed 2 bases from V and 15 bases from J, with 14 bases in between. Germline CDR1 MNHNY, CDR2 SVGAGI (reference sequence).

The chain joins TRBV7-2 to TRBJ2-1; D not certain. Germline CDR1 and CDR2: SGHTA and FQGNSA. Between the trimmed V and J ends, which lost 6 bases and 6 bases, there was a span of 9 bases. The CDR3 is 12 residues long. Here the CDR3 reads CASSYVSNEQFF. In nucleotides, the CDR3 is TGTGCCAGCAGTTACGTCTCCAATGAGCAGTTCTTC.

This clonotype was seen many times. The chain uses TRBV11-3 and TRBJ2-1; 9 bases map to TRBD1. Unmatched junction bases numbered 9, after V lost 5 bases and J lost 4 bases. From germline, CDR1 is SGHNT and CDR2 YENEEA. The CDR3 length is 16 residues. The CDR3 DNA reads as TGTGCCAGCAGCCCGCGACAGGGACAGGGATACAATGAGCAGTTCTTC. Translating it yields CASSPRQGQGYNEQFF.

The chain links TRBV2 to TRBJ2-3, with 13 nucleotides matching TRBD2. The CDR3 is made up of 16 amino acids. Looked up from germline, CDR1 is SNHLY and CDR2 is FYNNEI. After removal of 5 bases from V and 11 bases from J, the junction contained 13 bases not matched to a gene. CDR3 sequence reads: CASSPTSGRALWGQYF. DNA for the CDR3: TGTGCCAGCAGTCCAACTAGCGGGAGGGCTTTATGGGGGCAGTATTTT.

This clonotype appeared a few times. The CDR3 does not end in the conserved phenylalanine or tryptophan, so this is likely a read error. The DNA is omitted, as the CDR3 cannot be located on it reliably, and the CDR3 follows TCRdb's listing. The rearrangement joins TRBV7-6 to TRBJ2-1; no DNA check was done on the table's D call, TRBD1. The CDR3 has 10 amino acids, counting both end residues. CDR1 and CDR2 (germline): SGHVS, FNYEAQ. The CDR3 sequence: CASSSIQEDL.

With respect to this clonotype: Germline and junction disagree at one end, which may indicate a read error. The chain couples TRBV7-7 to TRBJ2-1; 8 bases are shared with TRBD1. The germline CDR1 and CDR2 sequences are SSHAT and FNYEAQ (reference sequence). This CDR3 contains 18 residues. The CDR3 reads CASSLAIQGVGSYNEQFF. Written as DNA, the CDR3 is TGTGCTAGCAGCTTAGCCATACAGGGGGTGGGTTCCTACAATGAGCAGTTCTTC.

By share, this clonotype counts as medium-sized. This chain links TRBV7-2 with TRBJ1-5; tentative D call: TRBD1 (5 bases). Germline V gives CDR1 SGHTA, CDR2 FQGNSA. V was shortened by 5 bases and J by 4 bases, with 12 bases between the two germline ends. This CDR3 has 14 residues. The chain's CDR3 is CASSRTGVNQPQHF. CDR3 sequence (DNA): TGTGCCAGCAGCCGAACAGGCGTTAATCAGCCCCAGCATTTT.

This chain connects TRBV20-1 to TRBJ2-5; TRBD2 aligns across 9 bases. With 0 bases clipped from V and 1 base from J, the junction kept 6 bases outside the gene matches. This CDR3 has 16 amino acids. CDR1 is DFQATT, CDR2 SNEGSKA, per germline (reference sequence). The CDR3 loop reads CSARDRLAGSQETQYF. CDR3 bases: TGCAGTGCTAGAGATCGGCTAGCGGGATCCCAAGAGACCCAGTACTTC.

The chain employs TRBV7-2 and TRBJ2-1, with 9 nucleotides matching TRBD2. The CDR3 runs to 14 residues. CDR1 is SGHTA and CDR2 is FQGNSA in the germline V gene. The V gene end was trimmed by 5 bases and the J gene end by 8 bases; junction bases not matched to a gene: 7. The CDR3, as DNA: TGTGCCAGCAGCGGGCTAGCGGGACGGGATGAGCAGTTCTTC. Residues: CASSGLAGRDEQFF.

This clonotype was seen many times. The V and J genes are TRBV6-1 and TRBJ2-2; 9 bases agree with TRBD1. In germline, CDR1 is MNHNS, CDR2 SASEGT. Unmatched junction bases numbered 10, after V lost 5 bases and J lost 9 bases. The CDR3 extends over 15 amino acids. CDR3 in DNA: TGTGCCAGCAGTTTCTGGACAGGGGTGGATAGGGAGCTGTTTTTT. Its translation: CASSFWTGVDRELFF.